This T cell receptor (beta chain) was captured by sequencing in a study of blood T cell repertoires in COVID-19. The wider study: The cDNA or gDNA used as material had been derived from T cells, B-cell-depleted T cells, or PBMCs.

As processed by the authors: Reference gene primer amplification gave nucleated cell count estimates. Measured with immunoSEQ multiplex PCR; TCRdb has only the in-frame clones, and not every one. D and trimming were read from the DNA, whereas the V and J calls and clone size are those reported in that table. The sample records 150,000 to 200,000 clones, more than 85% being singletons. The CDR3 extends over 15 amino acids. V shed 6 bases and J 8 bases; nucleotides not matched to a gene: 10. Germline V gene data show CDR1 as LGHDT and CDR2 as YNNKEL (reference sequence). J is TRBJ1-6 and V is TRBV3-1 (or the pseudogene TRBV3-2), with 7 bases that match TRBD1. The source of this sequence is a man in his forties with active or convalescent COVID-19. Input material: peripheral blood. The CDR3 DNA sequence: TGTGCCAGCAGTACCCAAGGGGGCGGGGATTCACCCCTCCACTTT. Translated: CASSTQGGGDSPLHF.